Included here is one T cell receptor beta chain sequence, with context. Trimming pared 8 bases from V and 3 bases from J, leaving 13 bases between. The CDR3 has 13 residues. Germline lookup yields CDR1 LGHDT and CDR2 YNNKEL (reference sequence). TCRdb's copy holds only in-frame clones and misses some; the assay was immunoSEQ multiplex PCR. The sample consists of about 140,000 clones, 85% of them appearing once. The data originate from a study of blood T cell repertoires in COVID-19. This sequence originates from a man in his fifties with acute or convalescent COVID-19. V gene TRBV3-1 (or the pseudogene TRBV3-2) combines with J gene TRBJ1-1, with D perhaps matching TRBD1 (5 bases). The sequenced sample was peripheral blood. The CDR3 DNA reads TGTGCCAGCGCCACCCGGGGGGACACTGAAGCTTTCTTT. It yields the protein CASATRGDTEAFF.